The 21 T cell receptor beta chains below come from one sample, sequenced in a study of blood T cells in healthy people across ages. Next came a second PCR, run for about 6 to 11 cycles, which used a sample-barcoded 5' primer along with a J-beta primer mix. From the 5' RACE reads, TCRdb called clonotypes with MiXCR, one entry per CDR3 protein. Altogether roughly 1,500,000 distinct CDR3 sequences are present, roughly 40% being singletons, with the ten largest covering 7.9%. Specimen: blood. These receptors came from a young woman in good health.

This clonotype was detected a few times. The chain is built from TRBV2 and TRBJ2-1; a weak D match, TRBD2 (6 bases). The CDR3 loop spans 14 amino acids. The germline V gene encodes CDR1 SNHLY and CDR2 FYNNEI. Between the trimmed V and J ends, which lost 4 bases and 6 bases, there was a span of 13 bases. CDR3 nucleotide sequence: TGTGCCAGCAGTGTCCGGGACTTCGGCAATGAGCAGTTCTTC. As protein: CASSVRDFGNEQFF.

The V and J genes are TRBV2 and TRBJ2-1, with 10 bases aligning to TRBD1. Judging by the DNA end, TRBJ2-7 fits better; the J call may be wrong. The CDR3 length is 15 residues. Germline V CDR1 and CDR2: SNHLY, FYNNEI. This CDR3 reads CASRFRQGASYEQYF. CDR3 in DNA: TGTGCCAGCAGGTTTAGACAGGGGGCTTCTTACGAGCAGTACTTC.

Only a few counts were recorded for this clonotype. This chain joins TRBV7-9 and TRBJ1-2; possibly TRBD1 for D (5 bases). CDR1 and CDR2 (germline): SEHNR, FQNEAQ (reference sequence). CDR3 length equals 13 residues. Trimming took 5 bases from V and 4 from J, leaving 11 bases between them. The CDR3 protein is CASSTDKSYGYTF. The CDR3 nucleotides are TGTGCCAGCAGCACGGACAAGAGCTATGGCTACACCTTC.

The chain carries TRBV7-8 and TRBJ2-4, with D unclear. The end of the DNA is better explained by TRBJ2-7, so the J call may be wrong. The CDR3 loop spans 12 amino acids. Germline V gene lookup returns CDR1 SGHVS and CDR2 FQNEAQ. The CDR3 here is CASSQGYPEQYF. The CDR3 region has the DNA TGTGCCAGCAGCCAAGGATACCCCGAGCAGTACTTC.

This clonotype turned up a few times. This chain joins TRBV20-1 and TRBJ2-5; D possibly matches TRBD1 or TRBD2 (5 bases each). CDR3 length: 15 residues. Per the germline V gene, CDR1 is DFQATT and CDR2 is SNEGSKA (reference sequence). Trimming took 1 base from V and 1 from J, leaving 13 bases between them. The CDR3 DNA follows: TGCAGTGCTAGAGTGGGGGAGTTTGCCCAAGAGACCCAGTACTTC. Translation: CSARVGEFAQETQYF.

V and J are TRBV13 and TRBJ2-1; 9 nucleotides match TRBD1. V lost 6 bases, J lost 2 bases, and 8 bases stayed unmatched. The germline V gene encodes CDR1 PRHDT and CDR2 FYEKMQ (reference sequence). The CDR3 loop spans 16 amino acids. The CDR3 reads CASSQDRGITYNEQFF. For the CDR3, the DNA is TGTGCCAGCAGTCAAGACAGGGGGATTACCTACAATGAGCAGTTCTTC.

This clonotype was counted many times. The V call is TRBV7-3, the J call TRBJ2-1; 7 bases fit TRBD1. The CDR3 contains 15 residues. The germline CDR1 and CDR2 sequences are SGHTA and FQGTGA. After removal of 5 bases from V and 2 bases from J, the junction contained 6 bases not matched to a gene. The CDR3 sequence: CASSAAGQAYNEQFF. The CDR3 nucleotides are TGTGCCAGCAGCGCCGCCGGACAGGCCTACAATGAGCAGTTCTTC. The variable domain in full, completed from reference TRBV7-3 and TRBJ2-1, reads GAGVSQTPSNKVTEKGKYVELRCDPISGHTALYWYRQSLGQGPEFLIYFQGTGAADDSGLPNDRFFAVRPEGSVSTLKIQRTERGDSAVYLCASSAAGQAYNEQFFGPGTRLTVL.

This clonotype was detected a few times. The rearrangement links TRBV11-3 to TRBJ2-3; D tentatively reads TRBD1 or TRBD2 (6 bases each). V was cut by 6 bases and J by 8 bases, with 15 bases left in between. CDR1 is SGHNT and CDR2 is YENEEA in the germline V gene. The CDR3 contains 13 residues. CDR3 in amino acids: CASSVIGGTTQYF. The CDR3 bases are TGTGCCAGCAGTGTTATAGGGGGGACTACGCAGTATTTT.

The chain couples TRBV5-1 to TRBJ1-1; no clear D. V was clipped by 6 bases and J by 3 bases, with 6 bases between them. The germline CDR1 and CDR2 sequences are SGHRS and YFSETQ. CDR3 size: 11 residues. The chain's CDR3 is CASKRDTEAFF. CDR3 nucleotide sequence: TGCGCCAGCAAGAGGGACACTGAAGCTTTCTTT. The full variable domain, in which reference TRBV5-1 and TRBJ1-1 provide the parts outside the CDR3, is KAGVTQTPRYLIKTRGQQVTLSCSPISGHRSVSWYQQTPGQGLQFLFEYFSETQRNKGNFPGRFSGRQFSNSRSEMNVSTLELGDSALYLCASKRDTEAFFGQGTRLTVV.

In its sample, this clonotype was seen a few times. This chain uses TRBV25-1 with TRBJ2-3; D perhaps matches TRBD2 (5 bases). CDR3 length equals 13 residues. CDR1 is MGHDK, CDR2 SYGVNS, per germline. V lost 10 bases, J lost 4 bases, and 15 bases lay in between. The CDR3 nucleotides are TGTGCCACCTCACTAGTGGCCGCAGATACGCAGTATTTT. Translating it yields CATSLVAADTQYF.

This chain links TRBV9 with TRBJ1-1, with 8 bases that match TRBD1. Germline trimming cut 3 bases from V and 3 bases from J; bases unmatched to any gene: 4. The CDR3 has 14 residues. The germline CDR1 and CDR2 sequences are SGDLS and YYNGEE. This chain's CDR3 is CASSAHRGDTEAFF. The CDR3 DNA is TGTGCCAGCAGCGCACACAGGGGGGACACTGAAGCTTTCTTT.

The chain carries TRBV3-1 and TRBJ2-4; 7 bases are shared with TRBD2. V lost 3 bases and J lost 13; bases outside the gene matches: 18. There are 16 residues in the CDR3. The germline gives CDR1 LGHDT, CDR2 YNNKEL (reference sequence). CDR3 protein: CASSHKGIAGVWGQYF. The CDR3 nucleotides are TGTGCCAGCAGCCATAAGGGCATCGCGGGAGTTTGGGGGCAGTACTTC.

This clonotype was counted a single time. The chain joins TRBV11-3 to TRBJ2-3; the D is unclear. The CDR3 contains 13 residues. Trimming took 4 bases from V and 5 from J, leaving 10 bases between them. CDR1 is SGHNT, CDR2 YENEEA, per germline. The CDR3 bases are TGTGCCAGCAGCTCCCAACCCCAAGATACGCAGTATTTT. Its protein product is CASSSQPQDTQYF.

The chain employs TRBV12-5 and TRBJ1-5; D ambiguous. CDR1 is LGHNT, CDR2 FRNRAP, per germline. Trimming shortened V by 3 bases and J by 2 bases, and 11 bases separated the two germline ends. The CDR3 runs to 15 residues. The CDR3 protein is CASGFEGGGNQPQHF. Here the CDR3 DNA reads TGTGCTAGTGGTTTCGAGGGTGGAGGCAATCAGCCCCAGCATTTT.

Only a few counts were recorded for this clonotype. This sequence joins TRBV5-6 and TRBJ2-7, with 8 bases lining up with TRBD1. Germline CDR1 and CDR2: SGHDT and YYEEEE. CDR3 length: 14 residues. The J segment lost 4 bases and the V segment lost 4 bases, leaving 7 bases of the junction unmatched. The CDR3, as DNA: TGTGCCAGCAGCCGACAGGGGTCGGAATACGAGCAGTACTTC. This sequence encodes CASSRQGSEYEQYF.

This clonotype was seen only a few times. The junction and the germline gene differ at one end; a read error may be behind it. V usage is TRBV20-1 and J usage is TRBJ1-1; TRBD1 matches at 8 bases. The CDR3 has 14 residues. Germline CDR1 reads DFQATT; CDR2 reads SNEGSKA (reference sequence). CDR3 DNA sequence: TGTAGTGCTGGATACAGGGGGTTGAACACTGAAGCTTTCTTT. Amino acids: CSAGYRGLNTEAFF.

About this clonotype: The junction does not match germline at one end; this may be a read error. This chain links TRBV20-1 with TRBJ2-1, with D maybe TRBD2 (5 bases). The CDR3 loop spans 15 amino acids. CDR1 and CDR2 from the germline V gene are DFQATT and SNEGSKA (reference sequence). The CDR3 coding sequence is TGCGGTGCTGCCGGACTGTTAAGCTCCTACAACGAGCAGTTCTTC. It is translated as CGAAGLLSSYNEQFF.

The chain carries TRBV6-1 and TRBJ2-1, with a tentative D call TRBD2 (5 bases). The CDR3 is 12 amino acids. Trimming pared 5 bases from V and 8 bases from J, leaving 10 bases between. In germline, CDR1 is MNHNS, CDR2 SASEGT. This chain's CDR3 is CASSFSADEQFF. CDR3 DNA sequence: TGTGCCAGCAGTTTTAGCGCTGATGAGCAGTTCTTC.

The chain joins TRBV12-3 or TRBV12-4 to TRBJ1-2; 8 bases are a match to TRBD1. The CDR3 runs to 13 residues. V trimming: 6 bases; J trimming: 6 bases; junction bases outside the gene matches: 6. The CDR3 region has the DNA TGTGCCAGCAGCTTCGGACAGGGTCATGGCTACACCTTC. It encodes CASSFGQGHGYTF.

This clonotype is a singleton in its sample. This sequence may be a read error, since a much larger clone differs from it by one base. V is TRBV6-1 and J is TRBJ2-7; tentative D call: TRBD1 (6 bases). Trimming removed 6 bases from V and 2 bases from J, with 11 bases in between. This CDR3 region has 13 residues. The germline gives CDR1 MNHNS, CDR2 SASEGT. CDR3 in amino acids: CASRTGSPYEQYF. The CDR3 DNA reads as TGTGCCAGCAGAACAGGGTCCCCCTACGAGCAGTACTTC.

Here the CDR3 reads CASSPTGAGRNTEAFF. The CDR3 DNA follows: TGTGCCAGCAGCCCAACAGGGGCTGGAAGGAACACTGAAGCTTTCTTT. This chain uses TRBV7-3 with TRBJ1-1; 7 nucleotides agree with TRBD1. Germline assignment: CDR1 SGHTA and CDR2 FQGTGA. The CDR3 has 16 residues. The trim removed 5 bases at V and 1 base at J, leaving 10 bases unmatched.